This T cell receptor (beta chain) derives from a study of cytomegalovirus exposure and HLA in healthy donors. Study findings and constraints: TCR beta chains numbering under 200 were designated cytomegalovirus-associated. The finding came from a later analysis; first-cohort TCR clusters tended to co-occur in the roughly 120 validation repertoires.

With respect to this clone: Antigen specificity is unknown.

Trimming took off 2 bases at V and 4 bases at J, with 9 bases between the two ends. CDR1 is GTSNPN and CDR2 is SVGIG in the germline V gene (reference sequence). The CDR3 has 13 residues. The table came from immunoSEQ multiplex PCR; TCRdb's copy has only in-frame clones and leaves some out. The sample includes around 300,000 clones, approximately 88% of them seen just once. Sequencing was performed on PBMCs. The chain links TRBV30 to TRBJ1-5; no reliable D call. This receptor was taken from a man aged 30-40 years in good health and CMV-seronegative. CDR3 loop: CAWSNSYNQPQHF. The CDR3 DNA is TGTGCCTGGAGTAACAGCTATAATCAGCCCCAGCATTTT.